This T cell receptor (beta chain) was captured by sequencing in a study of cytomegalovirus exposure and HLA in healthy donors. Study in general: Findings of an earlier analysis included some 110 million unique TCR beta sequences from about 180 million T cells.

It was with 60 Vbeta and 13 Jbeta primers that the PCR ran. The assay was immunoSEQ multiplex PCR, and TCRdb's table has in-frame clones only and misses some. The sample lists about 150,000 clones, 84% occurring once. Overall study results and limits: As confirmed in vitro, a few CMV-associated chains were specific for CMV antigens. Researchers counted around 180 TCR beta chains as cytomegalovirus-associated.

In regard to this clone: Its antigen is not identified.

This CDR3 spans 14 amino acids. The germline V gene encodes CDR1 SGHRS and CDR2 YFSETQ. The V and J ends lost 4 bases and 8 bases respectively, with 16 bases between them. Likely unrecorded immune exposures existed in these nominally healthy donors. The gene calls are TRBV5-1 and TRBJ2-1; perhaps TRBD1 as D (5 bases). The sample taken for sequencing was PBMCs. This receptor was identified in a boy younger than 10 in good health and CMV-seronegative. CDR3 sequence reads: CASSPDDRLDEQFF. The CDR3 DNA reads as TGCGCCAGCAGCCCTGACGACAGACTCGATGAGCAGTTCTTC.